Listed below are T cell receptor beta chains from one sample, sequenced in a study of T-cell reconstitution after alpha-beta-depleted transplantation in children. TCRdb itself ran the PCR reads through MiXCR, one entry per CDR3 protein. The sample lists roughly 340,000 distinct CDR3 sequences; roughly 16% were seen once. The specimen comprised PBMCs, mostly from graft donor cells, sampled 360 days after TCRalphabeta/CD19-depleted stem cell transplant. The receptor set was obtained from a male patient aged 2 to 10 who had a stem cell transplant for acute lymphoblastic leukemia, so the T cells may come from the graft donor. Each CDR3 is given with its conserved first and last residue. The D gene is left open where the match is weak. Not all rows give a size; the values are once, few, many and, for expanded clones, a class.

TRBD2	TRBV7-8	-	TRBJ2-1	TGTGCCAGCAGCTTAGCGCATGCTAGCGGGATATACAATGAGCAGTTCTTC	CASSLAHASGIYNEQFF
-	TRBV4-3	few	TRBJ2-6	TGCGCCAGCAGCTTTGATGCAACAGGGGCCAACGTCCTGACTTTC	CASSFDATGANVLTF
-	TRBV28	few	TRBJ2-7	TGTGCCAGCAGTTTCTTTGGGGGATACGAGCAGTACTTC	CASSFFGGYEQYF
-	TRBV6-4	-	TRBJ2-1	TGTGCCAGCAGTGAAGGGTGGGACAATGAGCAGTTCTTC	CASSEGWDNEQFF
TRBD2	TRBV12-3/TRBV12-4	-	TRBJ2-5	TGTGCCAGCAGTTTGAGCGGGAGGGACATGGGGACCCAGTACTTC	CASSLSGRDMGTQYF
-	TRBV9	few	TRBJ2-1	TGTGCCAGCAGCCAAGGACACTCGAGGACGATTAATGAGCAGTTCTTC	CASSQGHSRTINEQFF
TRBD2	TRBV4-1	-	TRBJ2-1	TGCGCCAGCAGCCAAGATCTACTAGCGGGAGGTACCAGCTCCTACAATGAGCAGTTCTTC	CASSQDLLAGGTSSYNEQFF
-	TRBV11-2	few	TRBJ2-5	TGTGCCAGCAGCTTAGTTATCAGTGTGACCCAGTACTTC	CASSLVISVTQYF
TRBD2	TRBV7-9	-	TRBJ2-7	TGTGCCAGCAGCTCCACGAGCGGGAGGGGTCCCTACGAGCAGTACTTC	CASSSTSGRGPYEQYF
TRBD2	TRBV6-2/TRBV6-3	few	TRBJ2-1	TGTGCCAGCAGGCGGACTAGCGGGAGAGGGAATGAGCAGTTCTTC	CASRRTSGRGNEQFF
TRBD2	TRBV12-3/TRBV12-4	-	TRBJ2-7	TGTGCCAGCAGTCCCTCTAGCGGGAGGAGCTCCTACGAGCAGTACTTC	CASSPSSGRSSYEQYF
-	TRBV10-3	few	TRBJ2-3	TGTGCCATCAAGAGCAGGGGCACAGATACGCAGTATTTT	CAIKSRGTDTQYF
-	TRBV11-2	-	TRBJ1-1	TGTGCCAGCAGCTTAGTAGGGGGGGTGGGGGCCACTGAAGCTTTCTTT	CASSLVGGVGATEAFF
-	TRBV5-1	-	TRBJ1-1	TGCGCCAGCACCTGGACGGAGCTGAAGACTGAAGCTTTCTTT	CASTWTELKTEAFF
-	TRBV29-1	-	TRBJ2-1	TGCAGCGTTGAAGCCAACAATGAGCAGTTCTTC	CSVEANNEQFF
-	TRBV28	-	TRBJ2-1	TGTGCCAGCCAAGAGAGGGTCAATGAGCAGTTCTTC	CASQERVNEQFF
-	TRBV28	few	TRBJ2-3	TGTGCCAGCAGTTCCGGACAGTCAGATACGCAGTATTTT	CASSSGQSDTQYF
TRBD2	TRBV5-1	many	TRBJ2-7	TGCGCCAGCAGGAAGACTAGCGGGGGCTCCTACGAGCAGTACTTC	CASRKTSGGSYEQYF
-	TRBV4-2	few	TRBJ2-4	TGTGCCAGCAGCCAAGCTGCAACGGTAGCCAAAAACATTCAGTACTTC	CASSQAATVAKNIQYF
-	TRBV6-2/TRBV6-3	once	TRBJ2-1	TGTGCCAGCTTTTCGCCTGGGACCCCTACGGGCAATGAGCAGTTCTTC	CASFSPGTPTGNEQFF
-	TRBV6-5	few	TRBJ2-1	TGTGCCAGCAGTTACAGCCTTACTAACGATGAGCAGTTCTTC	CASSYSLTNDEQFF
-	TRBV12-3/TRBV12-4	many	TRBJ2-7	TGTGCCAGCAGTTTTAGGGCGGGGCTCTACGAGCAGTACTTC	CASSFRAGLYEQYF
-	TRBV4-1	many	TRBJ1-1	TGCGCCAGCAGCCCCAAGGAGGGGCTTATGAACACTGAAGCTTTCTTT	CASSPKEGLMNTEAFF
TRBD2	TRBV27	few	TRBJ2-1	TGTGCCAGCACCATCCCCGGGACTAGCGGGAAAAATGAGCAGTTCTTC	CASTIPGTSGKNEQFF
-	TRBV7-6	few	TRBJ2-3	TGTGCCAGCAGCAAGAGCACAGATACGCAGTATTTT	CASSKSTDTQYF
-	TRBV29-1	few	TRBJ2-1	TGCAGCGCCGATCGGGGCTACAATGAGCAGTTCTTC	CSADRGYNEQFF
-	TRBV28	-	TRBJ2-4	TGTGCCAGCAGTTTCCGGGCTATGAAAAACATTCAGTACTTC	CASSFRAMKNIQYF
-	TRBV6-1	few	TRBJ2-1	TGTGCCAGCAGTACGCCGGGGGCGATAAGCTACAATGAGCAGTTCTTC	CASSTPGAISYNEQFF
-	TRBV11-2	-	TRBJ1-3	TGTGCCAGCAGCCTTTCCCGCTCTCTTGTGAGGTCCTATCGGGGCACCATATATTTT	CASSLSRSLVRSYRGTIYF